The TCR beta chain under discussion was sequenced for a study of CD8+ T cells in alopecia areata. Isolated RNA was reverse transcribed into cDNA used as the sequencing template. Data came from immunoSEQ multiplex PCR; TCRdb stores just in-frame clones and leaves some out. The profile covers roughly 140,000 clones, with more than 45% appearing a single time and roughly a fifth taken by the ten largest. The CDR3 spans 14 residues. V gave up 2 bases and J gave up 5 bases, with 14 bases separating them. Germline V CDR1 and CDR2: SGHDT, YYEEEE. This receptor was identified in a human donor with alopecia areata. Sample: CD8+ T cells sorted from blood, taken at week 0. The chain has TRBV5-6 and TRBJ2-7; the D is unclear. As DNA, the CDR3 is TGTGCCAGCAGCTTCTGGGGAACCTTGGACGAGCAGTACTTC. It encodes CASSFWGTLDEQYF.